Below, 19 T cell receptor beta chains from the same sample are listed, as sequenced in a study of early T cells in non-severe SARS-CoV-2 infection. TCRdb re-called the 5' RACE reads with MiXCR, one entry per CDR3 protein. The sample has 90,000 to 120,000 distinct CDR3 sequences; 8.5% to 14% are singletons. The material sequenced was whole blood. These receptors came from an adult who was a healthcare worker with PCR-confirmed SARS-CoV-2 infection or an uninfected control (not recorded which).

The sample holds many counts of this clonotype. The chain links TRBV20-1 to TRBJ2-1; D not certain. This CDR3 comprises 10 residues. The germline gives CDR1 DFQATT, CDR2 SNEGSKA (reference sequence). The ends were cut back, 6 bases at V and 9 bases at J, with 9 bases in the middle. CDR3 nucleotides: TGCAGTGCCAGAATGGGTGAGCAGTTCTTC. The encoded protein is CSARMGEQFF.

This clonotype was seen at least ten times. At one of its ends the junction is not consistent with the germline gene, which may arise from a read error. The chain uses TRBV28 and TRBJ2-1; possibly TRBD2 for D (6 bases). Germline lookup yields CDR1 MDHEN and CDR2 SYDVKM. There are 11 residues in the CDR3. Here the CDR3 DNA reads TGTGCCAGCAGTTCAGGGAGGCAGAGGGGTTTC. The encoded protein is CASSSGRQRGF.

V is TRBV6-2 or TRBV6-3 and J is TRBJ2-1; TRBD2 matches 8 bases. The CDR3 is 16 residues long. Germline V gives CDR1 MNHEY, CDR2 SVGEGT. V lost 0 bases, J lost 7 bases, and 8 bases stayed unmatched. Here the CDR3 reads CASSYSRLSGSNEQFF. In DNA, the CDR3 is TGTGCCAGCAGTTACTCCCGATTGAGCGGGAGTAATGAGCAGTTCTTC.

This clonotype came up many times. The chain carries TRBV7-2 and TRBJ2-5; D not certain. The germline V gene has CDR1 SGHTA and CDR2 FQGNSA. The CDR3 length is 18 residues. Trimming took 5 bases from V and 5 from J, leaving 27 bases between them. The CDR3 here is CASSPRSGGRPPRETQYF. The DNA of the CDR3 is TGTGCCAGCAGCCCCCGTTCTGGTGGTAGGCCCCCTAGGGAGACCCAGTACTTC.

This chain joins TRBV7-2 and TRBJ2-4; D might be TRBD2 (5 bases). Looked up from germline, CDR1 is SGHTA and CDR2 is FQGNSA. This CDR3 is built from 13 residues. The V end lost 5 bases, the J end lost 9 bases, and 14 bases lay between the germline ends. Written as DNA, the CDR3 is TGTGCCAGCAGCCGTAACTCTGAGGGCATTCAGTACTTC. It specifies CASSRNSEGIQYF.

This clonotype was picked up many times. DNA of the CDR3: TGTGCCAGCTCCAAGACAGGGTCTGGGGCCAACGTCCTGACTTTC. It translates to CASSKTGSGANVLTF. The rearrangement joins TRBV6-5 to TRBJ2-6; TRBD1 agrees at 7 bases. Germline V CDR1 and CDR2: MNHEY, SVGAGI. CDR3 length: 15 residues. The trim removed 8 bases at V and 1 base at J, leaving 5 bases unmatched.

This clonotype was found a few times. At one of its ends the junction is not consistent with the germline gene, which may arise from a read error. The chain uses TRBV28 and TRBJ1-1, with 11 bases matching TRBD1. The CDR3 loop spans 14 amino acids. Germline lookup yields CDR1 MDHEN and CDR2 SYDVKM. The CDR3 loop is CASSPPDRGLEVFF. The CDR3, as DNA: TGTGCCAGCAGTCCCCCGGACAGGGGGCTTGAAGTTTTCTTT.

This clonotype has at least ten counts. The DNA of the CDR3 is TGCAGTGCTAGAGGAGACAGGGGGAGGGCCAATGAGCAGTTCTTC. Protein sequence: CSARGDRGRANEQFF. This rearrangement joins TRBV20-1 to TRBJ2-1; 9 bases map to TRBD1. This CDR3 region has 15 residues. V shed 1 base and J 6 bases; nucleotides not matched to a gene: 7. CDR1 is DFQATT and CDR2 is SNEGSKA in the germline V gene (reference sequence).

In its sample, this clonotype was seen many times. The chain carries TRBV7-9 and TRBJ1-6; 7 bases fit TRBD1. The ends lost 5 bases at V and 9 bases at J; junction bases unmatched: 10. There are 15 residues in the CDR3. Germline V gives CDR1 SEHNR, CDR2 FQNEAQ (reference sequence). The CDR3 coding sequence is TGTGCCAGCAGCGCCCAGGGAGGGGGCCGTTCACCCCTCCACTTT. As protein: CASSAQGGGRSPLHF.

Comments on this clonotype: A read error may explain this, as a much larger clone is one base away. The chain couples TRBV24-1 to TRBJ2-2, with TRBD2 matching over 9 bases. Germline V gives CDR1 KGHDR, CDR2 SFDVKD. V trimming: 11 bases; J trimming: 3 bases; junction bases outside the gene matches: 12. The CDR3 totals 16 residues. The chain's CDR3 is CAICKGLASDTGELFF. CDR3 DNA: TGTGCCATCTGTAAAGGACTAGCGTCTGACACCGGGGAGCTGTTTTTT.

This clonotype appeared a few times. V is TRBV6-1 and J is TRBJ2-7, with a weak D call TRBD1 (6 bases). Germline V lookup: CDR1 MNHNS, CDR2 SASEGT. V lost 2 bases and J lost 5, with 19 bases in between. The CDR3 contains 16 residues. The CDR3 coding sequence is TGTGCCAGCAGTGAATTTTACGGGACACCCCGGAACGAGCAGTACTTC. As protein: CASSEFYGTPRNEQYF.

This clonotype was detected ten times or more. This rearrangement joins TRBV30 to TRBJ1-3; 7 bases line up with TRBD1. The CDR3 has 12 residues. Trimming cost V 4 bases and J 3 bases; bases outside gene matches: 0. Germline lookup yields CDR1 GTSNPN and CDR2 SVGIG (reference sequence). The CDR3 region has the DNA TGTGCCTGGAACAGGGGTGGAAACACCATATATTTT. This gives the protein CAWNRGGNTIYF.

This clonotype was counted between two and nine times. The gene calls are TRBV9 and TRBJ2-6; D not resolved. V was cut by 0 bases and J by 0 bases, with 7 bases left in between. Looked up from germline, CDR1 is SGDLS and CDR2 is YYNGEE. The CDR3 runs to 16 residues. CDR3: CASSVATGSGANVLTF. CDR3 DNA: TGTGCCAGCAGCGTAGCTACCGGCTCTGGGGCCAACGTCCTGACTTTC.

This clonotype came up many times. An end of the junction does not agree with germline; a read error may underlie this. CDR3: CAWSARDRGLF. In DNA form, the CDR3 reads TGTGCCTGGAGTGCCCGGGACAGGGGACTCTTC. The V and J genes are TRBV30 and TRBJ2-1; 10 bases line up with TRBD1. The germline V gene has CDR1 GTSNPN and CDR2 SVGIG (reference sequence). This CDR3 region has 11 residues.

This clonotype was seen only a few times. This chain joins TRBV6-2 or TRBV6-3 and TRBJ2-6, with D uncertain. Germline values: CDR1 MNHEY, CDR2 SVGEGT. V shed 2 bases and J shed 1 base, with 6 bases lying between them. This CDR3 has 15 amino acids. CDR3 protein: CASSYVGSGANVLTF. Written as DNA, the CDR3 is TGTGCCAGCAGTTACGTAGGGTCTGGGGCCAACGTCCTGACTTTC.

This clonotype was seen a few times. The genes are TRBV7-6 and TRBJ2-1; D might be TRBD2 (5 bases). This CDR3 is 16 amino acids long. Looked up from germline, CDR1 is SGHVS and CDR2 is FNYEAQ. Trimming stripped 2 bases from V and 5 bases from J, with 16 bases between. This chain's CDR3 is CASSLRPGIPHNEQFF. The CDR3 nucleotides read TGTGCCAGCAGCTTAAGGCCCGGGATCCCCCACAATGAGCAGTTCTTC.

The table lists this clonotype with many counts. The J gene is TRBJ2-5, the V gene TRBV20-1; 10 nucleotides match TRBD1. In germline, CDR1 is DFQATT, CDR2 SNEGSKA (reference sequence). V shed 7 bases, J shed 5 bases, and the junction held 13 bases outside the gene matches. The CDR3 covers 15 residues. This CDR3 is CSVGLRQGAGETQYF. CDR3 sequence (DNA): TGCAGTGTTGGGCTAAGACAGGGGGCAGGGGAGACCCAGTACTTC.

This clonotype was picked up a small number of times. The chain has TRBV12-3 or TRBV12-4 and TRBJ2-7; the match to TRBD2 covers 10 bases. Losses at the gene ends were 6 bases for V and 0 bases for J; bases not matched to a gene: 5. This CDR3 has 15 residues. CDR3 sequence reads: CASRPASGSSYEQYF. CDR3 coding DNA: TGTGCCAGCAGACCCGCTAGCGGGAGCTCCTACGAGCAGTACTTC.

This clonotype occurred many times. The chain uses TRBV12-5 and TRBJ2-5; D call uncertain. Trimming left V 3 bases short and J 1 base short, with 6 bases between. Germline assignment: CDR1 LGHNT and CDR2 FRNRAP. The CDR3 covers 13 residues. CDR3 sequence (DNA): TGTGCTAGTGGTTTCGGCGCCCAAGAGACCCAGTACTTC. Protein product: CASGFGAQETQYF.